The rows below give T cell receptor beta chains drawn from one sample of a study of blood T cell repertoires in COVID-19. Generated by immunoSEQ multiplex PCR, the TCRdb table keeps only in-frame clones and is missing some. The sample lists under 400,000 clones, roughly 88% occurring once. The specimen was peripheral blood. All receptors come from a woman aged 25 to 39 with COVID-19, enrolled during active disease. CDR3s include the opening cysteine and the closing phenylalanine or tryptophan. The order of the fields is D gene, CDR3 length, V gene, clone size, J gene, CDR3 protein, CDR3 DNA. D genes are given only for firm matches. Rows give clone size only sometimes, using once, few, many, or a class for an expanded clone.

D: TRBD1; length: 15; V: TRBV7-6; size: many; J: TRBJ1-3; CDR3: CASSSGQGAINTIYF; DNA: TGTGCCAGCAGCTCAGGACAGGGGGCTATCAACACCATATATTTT
D: NA; length: 14; V: TRBV19; size: NA; J: TRBJ1-1; CDR3: CASSTIQGQTEAFF; DNA: TGTGCCAGTAGTACTATACAGGGTCAAACTGAAGCTTTCTTT
D: NA; length: 15; V: TRBV27; size: NA; J: TRBJ1-5; CDR3: CASRPSQGSNQPQHF; DNA: TGTGCCAGCAGGCCGAGCCAGGGGAGCAATCAGCCCCAGCATTTT
D: NA; length: 14; V: TRBV18; size: NA; J: TRBJ1-1; CDR3: CASSPVESYTEAFF; DNA: TGTGCCAGCTCACCGGTGGAGTCGTACACTGAAGCTTTCTTT
D: TRBD1; length: 17; V: TRBV5-1; size: NA; J: TRBJ2-2; CDR3: CASEPGQGVPNTGELFF; DNA: TGCGCCAGCGAGCCGGGACAGGGGGTGCCGAACACCGGGGAGCTGTTTTTT
D: NA; length: 13; V: TRBV6-5; size: NA; J: TRBJ1-6; CDR3: CASKAELNSPLHF; DNA: TGTGCCAGCAAGGCAGAACTAAATTCACCCCTCCACTTT
D: NA; length: 12; V: TRBV15; size: NA; J: TRBJ2-1; CDR3: CATSRAGSEQFF; DNA: TGTGCCACCAGCAGAGCCGGGAGTGAGCAGTTCTTC
D: TRBD1; length: 15; V: TRBV6-1; size: NA; J: TRBJ1-4; CDR3: CASSPRDRENEKLFF; DNA: TGTGCCAGCAGTCCGCGGGACAGGGAGAATGAAAAACTGTTTTTT
D: TRBD1; length: 18; V: TRBV10-3; size: NA; J: TRBJ2-6; CDR3: CASRPGQGAPSGANVLTF; DNA: TGTGCCTCAAGGCCTGGACAGGGAGCCCCCTCTGGGGCCAACGTCCTGACTTTC
D: NA; length: 14; V: TRBV7-2; size: NA; J: TRBJ2-7; CDR3: CASSPEDNSYEQYF; DNA: TGTGCCAGCAGCCCCGAGGACAACTCCTACGAGCAGTACTTC
D: NA; length: 14; V: TRBV5-1; size: few; J: TRBJ2-7; CDR3: CASSPHGRSYEQYF; DNA: TGCGCCAGCAGCCCCCACGGTCGCTCCTACGAGCAGTACTTC
D: NA; length: 16; V: TRBV6-5; size: few; J: TRBJ2-5; CDR3: CASSYSIGIGQETQYF; DNA: TGTGCCAGCAGTTACTCGATCGGGATAGGCCAAGAGACCCAGTACTTC
D: TRBD1; length: 16; V: TRBV3-1/TRBV3-2; size: NA; J: TRBJ1-2; CDR3: CASSQGSGQVGGGYTF; DNA: TGTGCCAGCAGCCAAGGGTCGGGACAGGTGGGTGGTGGCTACACCTTC
D: TRBD1; length: 15; V: TRBV3-1/TRBV3-2; size: NA; J: TRBJ1-6; CDR3: CASSQGTGGNSPLHF; DNA: TGTGCCAGCAGCCAAGGGACAGGGGGCAATTCACCCCTCCACTTT
D: NA; length: 14; V: TRBV18; size: once; J: TRBJ2-3; CDR3: CASSHPGVTDTQYF; DNA: TGTGCCAGCTCACACCCCGGAGTCACAGATACGCAGTATTTT
D: TRBD1; length: 14; V: TRBV2; size: NA; J: TRBJ2-3; CDR3: CASRETGAGDTQYF; DNA: TGTGCCAGCAGGGAGACAGGGGCTGGAGATACGCAGTATTTT
D: NA; length: 15; V: TRBV11-3; size: NA; J: TRBJ2-7; CDR3: CASSPIQGVTYEQYF; DNA: TGTGCCAGCAGCCCAATACAGGGAGTAACCTACGAGCAGTACTTC
D: NA; length: 14; V: TRBV3-1/TRBV3-2; size: NA; J: TRBJ1-2; CDR3: CASSQGPTSYGYTF; DNA: TGTGCCAGCAGCCAGGGCCCCACTTCCTATGGCTACACCTTC
D: NA; length: 17; V: TRBV7-2; size: NA; J: TRBJ1-4; CDR3: CASSLQASRATNEKLFF; DNA: TGTGCCAGCAGCTTACAGGCGTCCCGTGCAACTAATGAAAAACTGTTTTTT
D: NA; length: 12; V: TRBV30; size: NA; J: TRBJ2-3; CDR3: CAWRGGSDTQYF; DNA: TGTGCCTGGAGGGGAGGTTCAGATACGCAGTATTTT
D: TRBD2; length: 11; V: TRBV11-2; size: NA; J: TRBJ2-1; CDR3: CASTGGNEQFF; DNA: TGTGCCAGCACCGGGGGGAATGAGCAGTTCTTC
D: NA; length: 13; V: TRBV5-4; size: once; J: TRBJ1-2; CDR3: CASSSEVRYGYTF; DNA: TGTGCCAGCAGCTCGGAGGTCAGGTATGGCTACACCTTC
D: TRBD2; length: 15; V: TRBV11-3; size: NA; J: TRBJ2-1; CDR3: CASSLVAGGYNEQFF; DNA: TGTGCCAGCAGCTTGGTAGCGGGGGGCTACAATGAGCAGTTCTTC
D: TRBD1; length: 16; V: TRBV19; size: few; J: TRBJ1-4; CDR3: CASSRGQGGTNEKLFF; DNA: TGTGCCAGTAGTAGGGGACAGGGTGGAACTAATGAAAAACTGTTTTTT
D: NA; length: 14; V: TRBV10-3; size: NA; J: TRBJ1-2; CDR3: CAISDPDLNYGYTF; DNA: TGTGCCATCAGTGACCCCGACTTAAACTATGGCTACACCTTC
D: NA; length: 15; V: TRBV3-1/TRBV3-2; size: once; J: TRBJ1-2; CDR3: CASSPRVSWDYGYTF; DNA: TGTGCCAGCAGCCCCAGGGTTAGTTGGGACTATGGCTACACCTTC
D: NA; length: 16; V: TRBV11-2; size: NA; J: TRBJ1-6; CDR3: CASSLGWTAHRSPLHF; DNA: TGTGCCAGCAGCTTAGGATGGACAGCTCATCGTTCACCCCTCCACTTT
D: TRBD2; length: 19; V: TRBV5-1; size: NA; J: TRBJ2-1; CDR3: CASSLPGLAGGRSYNEQFF; DNA: TGCGCCAGCAGCCTACCGGGACTAGCGGGGGGTCGTTCCTACAATGAGCAGTTCTTC
D: NA; length: 13; V: TRBV30; size: NA; J: TRBJ2-7; CDR3: CAWTAGVAYEQYF; DNA: TGTGCCTGGACAGCAGGGGTCGCCTACGAGCAGTACTTC
D: TRBD1; length: 13; V: TRBV2; size: once; J: TRBJ2-7; CDR3: CASSVDRVAEQYF; DNA: TGTGCCAGCAGTGTGGACAGGGTTGCCGAGCAGTACTTC
D: TRBD2; length: 12; V: TRBV11-3; size: NA; J: TRBJ2-1; CDR3: CASSPPGGQQFF; DNA: TGTGCCAGCAGCCCCCCGGGGGGTCAGCAGTTCTTC
D: NA; length: 12; V: TRBV19; size: few; J: TRBJ1-6; CDR3: CATSVGNSPLHF; DNA: TGTGCCACCTCGGTCGGTAATTCACCCCTCCACTTT
D: NA; length: 13; V: TRBV10-3; size: NA; J: TRBJ1-2; CDR3: CAISESGARGYTF; DNA: TGTGCCATCAGTGAGTCGGGGGCGCGGGGCTACACCTTC
D: TRBD1; length: 17; V: TRBV11-3; size: NA; J: TRBJ1-2; CDR3: CASSSGRPGAGGLGYTF; DNA: TGTGCCAGCAGCTCTGGAAGGCCGGGGGCAGGGGGACTTGGCTACACCTTC
D: NA; length: 15; V: TRBV11-3; size: NA; J: TRBJ2-2; CDR3: CATRRGGANTGELFF; DNA: TGTGCCACGCGGCGTGGAGGAGCGAACACCGGGGAGCTGTTTTTT
D: NA; length: 15; V: TRBV29-1; size: NA; J: TRBJ2-1; CDR3: CSFRRDGGVYNEQFF; DNA: TGCAGCTTCCGCCGGGATGGGGGCGTATACAATGAGCAGTTCTTC
D: NA; length: 13; V: TRBV2; size: NA; J: TRBJ2-2; CDR3: CASMRGNTGELFF; DNA: TGTGCCAGCATGCGGGGGAACACCGGGGAGCTGTTTTTT
D: NA; length: 12; V: TRBV7-2; size: once; J: TRBJ1-5; CDR3: CASSLPLQPQHF; DNA: TGTGCCAGCAGCTTACCACTGCAGCCCCAGCATTTT
D: TRBD1; length: 14; V: TRBV7-8; size: NA; J: TRBJ1-6; CDR3: CASSPVGQNSPLHF; DNA: TGTGCCAGCAGCCCAGTGGGACAGAATTCACCCCTCCACTTT
D: TRBD1; length: 14; V: TRBV6-6; size: NA; J: TRBJ1-1; CDR3: CASNSGQGTTEAFF; DNA: TGTGCCAGCAACTCGGGACAGGGCACCACTGAAGCTTTCTTT